The next 22 T cell receptor beta chains were all read from a single sample in a study of memory CD4+ T cells and cytomegalovirus serostatus. Measured with immunoSEQ multiplex PCR; TCRdb has only the in-frame clones, and not every one. Altogether tens of thousands of clones are present, under 80% being singletons, with the ten largest covering about 0.86%. The sort gate was single viable CD3+CD4+CD8-CD45RO+ cells for memory CD4+ T cells. Sequencing was done on a sample of memory CD4+ T cells from blood. These receptors all stem from an adult in good health and CMV-seronegative.

The chain recombines TRBV7-2 with TRBJ2-5; 12 bases are shared with TRBD2. The CDR3 spans 17 residues. The V gene's germline CDR1 is SGHTA and CDR2 FQGNSA. V lost 1 base and J lost 3; bases outside the gene matches: 6. CDR3 in DNA: TGTGCCAGCAGCTTAGGACCAAGGACTAGCGGGGAAGAGACCCAGTACTTC. It translates to CASSLGPRTSGEETQYF.

J is TRBJ1-4 and V is TRBV7-9, with D maybe TRBD1 (5 bases). V lost 5 bases, J lost 15 bases, and 22 bases lay in between. The CDR3 consists of 14 residues. Germline-derived CDR1 and CDR2 are SEHNR and FQNEAQ (reference sequence). CDR3 DNA: TGTGCCAGCAGCCTTGACGTCTATGGGGCCCCGTTGTTTTTT. It specifies CASSLDVYGAPLFF.

The chain combines TRBV2 with TRBJ2-1; 11 bases align to TRBD2. Germline values: CDR1 SNHLY, CDR2 FYNNEI. V shed 8 bases, J shed 4 bases, and the junction held 4 bases outside the gene matches. There are 14 residues in the CDR3. The CDR3 nucleotides read TGTGCCAGCCTGACTAGCGGGAATTACAATGAGCAGTTCTTC. It yields the protein CASLTSGNYNEQFF. Filled out from reference TRBV2 and TRBJ2-1, the complete variable domain reads EPEVTQTPSHQVTQMGQEVILRCVPISNHLYFYWYRQILGQKVEFLVSFYNNEISEKSEIFDDQFSVERPDGSNFTLKIRSTKLEDSAMYFCASLTSGNYNEQFFGPGTRLTVL.

This clone has only one observation. This sequence joins TRBV7-2 and TRBJ2-3; D call uncertain. The CDR3 runs 16 residues. V lost 3 bases, J lost 0 bases, and 13 bases lay in between. Germline V gene data show CDR1 as SGHTA and CDR2 as FQGNSA. The CDR3 DNA follows: TGTGCCAGCAGCTTCGTGACTCGAAGCAGCACAGATACGCAGTATTTT. Its translation: CASSFVTRSSTDTQYF.

The V and J genes are TRBV5-1 and TRBJ1-2; the D is unclear. The length of the CDR3 is 14 residues. Germline V gene lookup returns CDR1 SGHRS and CDR2 YFSETQ. V lost 0 bases to trimming and J lost 0 bases, with 6 bases between them. The CDR3 region has the DNA TGCGCCAGCAGCTTGGAGGCGGCTAACTATGGCTACACCTTC. This gives the protein CASSLEAANYGYTF.

This clone was found once. The CDR3 DNA follows: TGTGCCAGCAGCTTAGCGCCTAAGGGACAGGGTGGCGGGGAGCTGTTTTTT. The encoded protein is CASSLAPKGQGGGELFF. The J gene is TRBJ2-2, the V gene TRBV7-6; 9 bases align to TRBD1. The CDR3 totals 17 residues. The germline CDR1 and CDR2 sequences are SGHVS and FNYEAQ. The V segment lost 0 bases and the J segment 7 bases; nucleotides outside the gene matches: 9.

The V gene is TRBV7-2, the J gene TRBJ2-2; a possible D gene is TRBD2 (6 bases). From germline, CDR1 is SGHTA and CDR2 FQGNSA. The CDR3 covers 16 residues. Deletions cut 4 bases from V and 2 bases from J, with 14 bases between. The CDR3 here is CASSSSSGLNTGELFF. In DNA, the CDR3 is TGTGCCAGCAGCTCCTCCTCGGGACTTAACACCGGGGAGCTGTTTTTT. Based on the CDR3 plus reference TRBV7-2 and TRBJ2-2, the full variable domain is GAGVSQSPSNKVTEKGKDVELRCDPISGHTALYWYRQSLGQGLEFLIYFQGNSAPDKSGLPSDRFSAERTGGSVSTLTIQRTQQEDSAVYLCASSSSSGLNTGELFFGEGSRLTVL.

The chain employs TRBV18 and TRBJ2-1; 10 bases agree with TRBD1. V shed 3 bases and J 4 bases; nucleotides not matched to a gene: 3. This CDR3 is built from 15 residues. Germline assignment: CDR1 KGHSH and CDR2 LQKENI. The CDR3 loop is CASSPDRGRYNEQFF. CDR3 bases: TGTGCCAGCTCACCTGACAGGGGGCGGTACAATGAGCAGTTCTTC.

As for this clone: Other nucleotide sequences from this sample produce the same CDR3. The chain has TRBV4-1 and TRBJ2-6; 8 positions match TRBD1. This CDR3 comprises 16 residues. Germline V CDR1 and CDR2: MGHRA, YSYEKL. Trimming at V came to 2 bases and at J to 1 base, leaving 1 base not matched to a gene. For the CDR3, the DNA is TGCGCCAGCAGCCAAAGGACAGGGTCTGGGGCCAACGTCCTGACTTTC. This sequence encodes CASSQRTGSGANVLTF.

This clone was picked up a small number of times. The gene calls are TRBV9 and TRBJ1-5; possible D gene TRBD1, 5 bases. Trimming took off 4 bases at V and 1 base at J, with 12 bases between the two ends. This CDR3 has 15 amino acids. Germline V CDR1 and CDR2: SGDLS, YYNGEE. Here the CDR3 reads CASSPGAQSNQPQHF. The CDR3 DNA is TGTGCCAGCAGCCCTGGGGCACAAAGCAATCAGCCCCAGCATTTT.

This clone came up a few times. The V call is TRBV11-2, the J call TRBJ1-1; D remains ambiguous. The CDR3 runs 14 residues. Germline-derived CDR1 and CDR2 are SGHAT and FQNNGV. The V gene lost 1 base and the J gene lost 5 bases, with 11 bases spanning the gap. The CDR3 reads CASSLVGAWTEAFF. The CDR3 DNA reads as TGTGCCAGCAGCTTAGTCGGAGCTTGGACTGAAGCTTTCTTT. The full variable domain, its missing parts supplied by reference TRBV11-2 and TRBJ1-1, is EAGVAQSPRYKIIEKRQSVAFWCNPISGHATLYWYQQILGQGPKLLIQFQNNGVVDDSQLPKDRFSAERLKGVDSTLKIQPAKLEDSAVYLCASSLVGAWTEAFFGQGTRLTVV.

This clone showed up just a few times. V is TRBV5-1 and J is TRBJ1-2; D gene uncertain. CDR1 and CDR2 (germline): SGHRS, YFSETQ. V lost 0 bases and J lost 7, with 16 bases in between. The CDR3 loop spans 15 amino acids. The CDR3 protein is CASSLVGSLSGGYTF. CDR3 bases: TGCGCCAGCAGCTTGGTAGGTTCCCTCTCTGGTGGCTACACCTTC.

The chain joins TRBV16 to TRBJ1-2; 10 bases are shared with TRBD1. This CDR3 comprises 15 residues. Germline V gene sequence: CDR1 KGHSY, CDR2 FQNENV. V lost 6 bases to trimming and J lost 3 bases; unmatched junction nucleotides: 7. The CDR3 loop reads CASRDRGLGDYGYTF. Here the CDR3 DNA reads TGTGCCAGCAGAGACAGGGGGCTGGGAGACTATGGCTACACCTTC.

This chain connects TRBV7-8 to TRBJ2-4, with D tentatively TRBD2 (5 bases). CDR3 length: 17 residues. V lost 3 bases to trimming and J lost 0 bases, with 15 bases between them. Germline CDR1 is SGHVS and CDR2 is FQNEAQ. The CDR3 DNA is TGTGCCAGCAGCTTTCAGGACTTGACCCTAGCCAAAAACATTCAGTACTTC. Its protein is CASSFQDLTLAKNIQYF. Combining the CDR3 with reference TRBV7-8 and TRBJ2-4 gives the whole variable domain GAGVSQSPRYKVAKRGQDVALRCDPISGHVSLFWYQQALGQGPEFLTYFQNEAQLDKSGLPSDRFFAERPEGSVSTLKIQRTQQEDSAVYLCASSFQDLTLAKNIQYFGAGTRLSVL.

The chain links TRBV5-1 to TRBJ2-5, with D perhaps being TRBD1 or TRBD2 (5 bases each). This CDR3 spans 13 amino acids. V was pared by 5 bases and J by 4 bases, with 12 bases between. The V gene's germline CDR1 is SGHRS and CDR2 YFSETQ. CDR3 sequence: CASSPGARETQYF. The CDR3 nucleotides are TGCGCCAGCAGTCCCGGGGCCCGAGAGACCCAGTACTTC.

The rearrangement uses TRBV5-4 and TRBJ2-2, with TRBD2 matching over 10 bases. This CDR3 contains 17 residues. J gave up 2 bases and V 3 bases, and 7 bases lay outside the gene matches. In germline, CDR1 is SGHNT, CDR2 YYREEE (reference sequence). This CDR3 reads CASSSDLAGVNTGELFF. The CDR3 coding sequence is TGTGCCAGCAGCTCGGACCTAGCGGGAGTTAACACCGGGGAGCTGTTTTTT. Together with reference TRBV5-4 and TRBJ2-2, the CDR3 gives the full variable domain: ETGVTQSPTHLIKTRGQQVTLRCSSQSGHNTVSWYQQALGQGPQFIFQYYREEENGRGNFPPRFSGLQFPNYSSELNVNALELDDSALYLCASSSDLAGVNTGELFFGEGSRLTVL.

This chain links TRBV2 with TRBJ2-3; 9 nucleotides agree with TRBD1. V lost 9 bases and J lost 0; bases outside the gene matches: 7. The germline CDR1 and CDR2 sequences are SNHLY and FYNNEI. CDR3 size: 15 residues. CDR3 nucleotides: TGTGCCAGTTCGGGACAGGGAATAAGCACAGATACGCAGTATTTT. Encoded protein: CASSGQGISTDTQYF.

The gene calls are TRBV2 and TRBJ1-2; D uncertain. Germline assignment: CDR1 SNHLY and CDR2 FYNNEI. V was cut by 3 bases and J by 4 bases, with 9 bases left in between. The CDR3 runs to 13 residues. The DNA of the CDR3 is TGTGCCAGCAGTGAGATAAGCAGCTATGGCTACACCTTC. Translated, it gives CASSEISSYGYTF.

This chain uses TRBV2 with TRBJ1-5, with D uncertain. V was pared by 5 bases and J by 1 base, with 9 bases between. In germline, CDR1 is SNHLY, CDR2 FYNNEI. This CDR3 has 14 residues. Written as DNA, the CDR3 is TGTGCCAGCAGTCTGACACAGAGCAATCAGCCCCAGCATTTT. The encoded protein is CASSLTQSNQPQHF.

In its sample, this clone was seen once. J is TRBJ1-1 and V is TRBV11-2; D may be TRBD1 (6 bases). CDR3 length: 17 residues. V lost 0 bases and J 3 bases, leaving 17 bases between the germline ends. The germline gives CDR1 SGHAT, CDR2 FQNNGV. CDR3 protein: CASSLDPPGVEDTEAFF. In nucleotides, the CDR3 is TGTGCCAGCAGCTTAGACCCTCCAGGGGTCGAGGACACTGAAGCTTTCTTT. Full variable domain (missing parts from reference TRBV11-2 and TRBJ1-1): EAGVAQSPRYKIIEKRQSVAFWCNPISGHATLYWYQQILGQGPKLLIQFQNNGVVDDSQLPKDRFSAERLKGVDSTLKIQPAKLEDSAVYLCASSLDPPGVEDTEAFFGQGTRLTVV.

This chain links TRBV2 with TRBJ1-4; D is unresolved. Between the trimmed V and J ends, which lost 1 base and 5 bases, there was a span of 14 bases. The germline V gene has CDR1 SNHLY and CDR2 FYNNEI. This CDR3 is 16 amino acids long. The CDR3 nucleotides read TGTGCCAGCAGTGAAGAAAGGCCAGATACCAATGAAAAACTGTTTTTT. Protein product: CASSEERPDTNEKLFF.

The rearrangement uses TRBV25-1 and TRBJ1-1; a weak D match, TRBD1 (5 bases). The CDR3 sequence is 13 residues long. Germline CDR1 and CDR2: MGHDK and SYGVNS. V gave up 5 bases and J gave up 9 bases, with 16 bases separating them. CDR3 sequence (DNA): TGTGCCAGCAGTATTGTCGCCGGGGGGAAAGCTTTCTTT. As protein: CASSIVAGGKAFF.